This T cell receptor beta chain was sequenced for a study of blood T cell repertoires in COVID-19. Study context: Sites across the United States, Italy and Spain contributed samples from acute and convalescent COVID-19. PBMCs, B-cell-depleted T cells, or T cells provided the cDNA or gDNA that made up the material.

Profiled with immunoSEQ multiplex PCR; TCRdb holds only in-frame clones, not every one. The sample has 100,000 to 150,000 clones, 80% to 85% seen once. CDR1 and CDR2 (germline): KGHSH, LQKENI. V gave up 7 bases and J gave up 4 bases, with 13 bases separating them. The CDR3 length is 13 residues. The chain links TRBV18 to TRBJ1-1; D remains unclear. Sequencing was done on a sample of peripheral blood. This receptor was taken from a woman in her twenties or thirties who had recovered from COVID-19. The DNA of the CDR3 is TGTGCCAGCTTCGAGGGCATTTTCACTGAAGCTTTCTTT. This encodes CASFEGIFTEAFF.